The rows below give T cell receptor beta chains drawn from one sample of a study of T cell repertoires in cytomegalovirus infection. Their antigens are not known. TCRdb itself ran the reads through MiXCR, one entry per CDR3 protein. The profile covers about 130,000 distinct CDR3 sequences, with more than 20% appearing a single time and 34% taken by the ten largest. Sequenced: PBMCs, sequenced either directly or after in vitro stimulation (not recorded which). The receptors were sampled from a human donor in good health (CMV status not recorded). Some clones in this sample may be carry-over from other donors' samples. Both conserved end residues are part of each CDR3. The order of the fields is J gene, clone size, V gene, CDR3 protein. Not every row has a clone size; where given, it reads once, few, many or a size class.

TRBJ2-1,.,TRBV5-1,CATSFGTSGTHNEQFF
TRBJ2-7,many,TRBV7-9,CASSFPSYSSEQYF
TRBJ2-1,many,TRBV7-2,CASLRDRVGNEQFF
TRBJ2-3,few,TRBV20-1,CSAVAGALTDTQYF
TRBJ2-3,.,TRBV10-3,CAISDVDSGDTQYF
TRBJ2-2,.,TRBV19,CASSGTSGIPTGELFF
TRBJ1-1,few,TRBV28,CASSSSGTNTEAFF
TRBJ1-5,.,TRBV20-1,CSARSGGDQPQHF
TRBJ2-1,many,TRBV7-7,CASSLMAGNYNEQFF
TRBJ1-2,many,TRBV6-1,CAAGVLYGYTF
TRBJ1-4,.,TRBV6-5,CASSYGGDEKLFF
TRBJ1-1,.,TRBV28,CASSYQGGAFF